A selection of T cell receptor beta chains follows, all from one sample in a study of T cells in localized non-small cell lung cancer. TCRdb's table, derived via immunoSEQ multiplex PCR, lists solely in-frame clones and lacks some. The data show some 52,000 clones, over 60% seen once. Source: PBMCs, taken before any cancer treatment. Receptors were obtained from a woman aged 35-75 years with stage II lung adenocarcinoma. The CDR3 runs from the conserved cysteine through the conserved F or W. The D gene is left open where the match is weak. For some rows the clone size is stated as once, few or many, or as a class when expanded; others skip it.

v_call: TRBV29-1
j_call: TRBJ2-2
clone_size: few
d_call: .
cdr3_nt: TGCAGCGTTGACAGATCTAACACCGGGGAGCTGTTTTTT
cdr3_aa: CSVDRSNTGELFF

v_call: TRBV13
j_call: TRBJ2-7
clone_size: .
d_call: TRBD2
cdr3_nt: TGTGCCAGCAGCTCAAGGACTAGCGGGGGCGACGAGCAGTACTTC
cdr3_aa: CASSSRTSGGDEQYF

v_call: TRBV5-4
j_call: TRBJ2-1
clone_size: .
d_call: .
cdr3_nt: TGTGCCAGCAGCTTGGCCTCGAGCTCCTACAATGAGCAGTTCTTC
cdr3_aa: CASSLASSSYNEQFF

v_call: TRBV27
j_call: TRBJ2-1
clone_size: .
d_call: TRBD1
cdr3_nt: TGTGCCAGCAGTTTAACGACAGGGCCCTACAATGAGCAGTTCTTC
cdr3_aa: CASSLTTGPYNEQFF

v_call: TRBV5-1
j_call: TRBJ1-1
clone_size: .
d_call: .
cdr3_nt: TGCGCCAGCAGCCTCGGCCCAGGCGCACCCGACGGTTTT
cdr3_aa: CASSLGPGAPDGF

v_call: TRBV4-1
j_call: TRBJ1-1
clone_size: .
d_call: .
cdr3_nt: TGCGCCAGCAGGGGCCCTCTCCGGAACACTGAAGCTTTCTTT
cdr3_aa: CASRGPLRNTEAFF

v_call: TRBV19
j_call: TRBJ1-1
clone_size: .
d_call: .
cdr3_nt: TGTGCCAGTAGTACTCAGTACAGTTTAGGTACTGAAGCTTTCTTT
cdr3_aa: CASSTQYSLGTEAFF

v_call: TRBV19
j_call: TRBJ1-3
clone_size: once
d_call: TRBD1
cdr3_nt: TGTGCCAGTAGCCAGGGGGCCACTGGAAACACCATATATTTT
cdr3_aa: CASSQGATGNTIYF

v_call: TRBV27
j_call: TRBJ2-7
clone_size: .
d_call: .
cdr3_nt: TGTGCCAGCAGTATTCATCCGGGACGCTACGAGCAGTACTTC
cdr3_aa: CASSIHPGRYEQYF

v_call: TRBV7-2
j_call: TRBJ2-1
clone_size: once
d_call: TRBD2
cdr3_nt: TGTGCCAGCACTACACAGCGGGGTCTTTACAATGAGCAGTTCTTC
cdr3_aa: CASTTQRGLYNEQFF

v_call: TRBV5-4
j_call: TRBJ2-3
clone_size: .
d_call: .
cdr3_nt: TGTGCCAGCAGCTCACCTCTAGGTAACACAGATACGCAGTATTTT
cdr3_aa: CASSSPLGNTDTQYF

v_call: TRBV5-1
j_call: TRBJ1-1
clone_size: .
d_call: TRBD1
cdr3_nt: TGCGCCAGCAGCCCCGGGACAGGGGTGAACACTGAAGCTTTCTTT
cdr3_aa: CASSPGTGVNTEAFF

v_call: TRBV5-6
j_call: TRBJ1-1
clone_size: .
d_call: .
cdr3_nt: TGTGCCAGCAGCATGACTGGTCTGGTCACTGAAGCTTTCTTT
cdr3_aa: CASSMTGLVTEAFF

v_call: TRBV5-6
j_call: TRBJ2-7
clone_size: .
d_call: TRBD2
cdr3_nt: TGTGCCAGCAGTTTCGGGACTAGCGGGGGTCCGCAGTACTTC
cdr3_aa: CASSFGTSGGPQYF

v_call: TRBV5-4
j_call: TRBJ2-3
clone_size: .
d_call: TRBD2
cdr3_nt: TGTGCCAGCAGCTTGGTACTAGCGGGGGGCACAGATACGCAGTATTTT
cdr3_aa: CASSLVLAGGTDTQYF

v_call: TRBV13
j_call: TRBJ2-2
clone_size: .
d_call: TRBD1
cdr3_nt: TGTGCCAGCAGCCTCGGGACAGGGGACACCGGGGAGCTGTTTTTT
cdr3_aa: CASSLGTGDTGELFF

v_call: TRBV10-3
j_call: TRBJ1-1
clone_size: few
d_call: .
cdr3_nt: TGTGCCATCAGTGTTCTGAAAAACACTGAAGCTTTCTTT
cdr3_aa: CAISVLKNTEAFF

v_call: TRBV28
j_call: TRBJ1-5
clone_size: .
d_call: TRBD1
cdr3_nt: TGTGCCAGCAGTCTCGACAGGGCGGATCAGCCCCAGCATTTT
cdr3_aa: CASSLDRADQPQHF

v_call: TRBV4-3
j_call: TRBJ1-1
clone_size: .
d_call: .
cdr3_nt: TGCGCCAGCAGCCATATAGGGGCCACTGAAGCTTTCTTT
cdr3_aa: CASSHIGATEAFF

v_call: TRBV2
j_call: TRBJ1-1
clone_size: .
d_call: .
cdr3_nt: TGTGCCAGCAGTGTAGAGTCCTCGGTGAGCACTGAAGCTTTCTTT
cdr3_aa: CASSVESSVSTEAFF

v_call: TRBV6-5
j_call: TRBJ1-6
clone_size: .
d_call: .
cdr3_nt: TGTGCCACCTCTCGAAGTACAGCCTATAATTCACCCCTCCACTTT
cdr3_aa: CATSRSTAYNSPLHF

v_call: TRBV28
j_call: TRBJ1-3
clone_size: .
d_call: TRBD1
cdr3_nt: TGTGCCAGCAGTCTAATCCACTACAGGGGGATGGGAAACACCATATATTTT
cdr3_aa: CASSLIHYRGMGNTIYF

v_call: TRBV5-8
j_call: TRBJ2-4
clone_size: .
d_call: .
cdr3_nt: TGTGCCAGCAGCCCTCGGGCCCTAGCCAAAAACATTCAGTACTTC
cdr3_aa: CASSPRALAKNIQYF

v_call: TRBV6-4
j_call: TRBJ2-7
clone_size: .
d_call: .
cdr3_nt: TGTGCCAGCAGTGACTCTAAAAGCTACGAGCAGTACTTC
cdr3_aa: CASSDSKSYEQYF

v_call: TRBV30
j_call: TRBJ2-6
clone_size: .
d_call: .
cdr3_nt: TGTGCCTGGAGTCCCGGCGAAGGGGCTGGGGCCAACGTCCTGACTTTC
cdr3_aa: CAWSPGEGAGANVLTF

v_call: TRBV10-2
j_call: TRBJ2-7
clone_size: .
d_call: .
cdr3_nt: TGCGCCAGCAGTGAGACTGACTACGAGCAGTACTTC
cdr3_aa: CASSETDYEQYF

v_call: TRBV2
j_call: TRBJ1-1
clone_size: few
d_call: TRBD1
cdr3_nt: TGTGCCAGCGAATCAGGGGGCACTGAAGCTTTCTTT
cdr3_aa: CASESGGTEAFF

v_call: TRBV6-1
j_call: TRBJ1-6
clone_size: once
d_call: .
cdr3_nt: TGTGCCAGCAGCAAAACAGGGTTATTACTCCACTTT
cdr3_aa: CASSKTGLLLHF

v_call: TRBV11-3
j_call: TRBJ2-2
clone_size: .
d_call: .
cdr3_nt: TGTGCCAGCAGCCTGGCGTCCACCGGGGAGCTGTTTTTT
cdr3_aa: CASSLASTGELFF

v_call: TRBV6-5
j_call: TRBJ1-4
clone_size: .
d_call: .
cdr3_nt: TGTGCCAGCAAGCCAGCCGGGACATCGAAAAAACTGTTTTTT
cdr3_aa: CASKPAGTSKKLFF

v_call: TRBV7-2
j_call: TRBJ2-7
clone_size: .
d_call: .
cdr3_nt: TGTGCCAGCAGTGATTCAGGGTCTCCCTCCTACGAGCAGTACTTC
cdr3_aa: CASSDSGSPSYEQYF

v_call: TRBV5-6
j_call: TRBJ1-2
clone_size: .
d_call: .
cdr3_nt: TGTGCCAGCAGCTTGGGGAGCACCGGGGGACGCTATGGCTACACCTTC
cdr3_aa: CASSLGSTGGRYGYTF

v_call: TRBV6-5
j_call: TRBJ2-5
clone_size: .
d_call: .
cdr3_nt: TGTGCCAGCAGTTACTCGGCGGGCTCGCAAGAGACCCAGTACTTC
cdr3_aa: CASSYSAGSQETQYF